The clone carrying this T cell receptor beta chain was detected only a few times. The data are from a study of response to subunit inactivated influenza vaccine. TCRdb called the RT-PCR reads again in MiXCR, with one record for every CDR3 protein. The data show a few hundred thousand distinct CDR3 sequences, 10% to 12% seen once. These data were likewise used in another study, on T cells expressing NK-cell markers. In that study: Beta-chain TCR cDNA was generated via 5'RACE template switching with UMIs.

The sequencing here drew on PBMCs from blood, taken on the day of vaccination. The TCR sequence derives from a man aged 50-60 years who received an inactivated influenza vaccine.

The CDR3 DNA reads TGCGCCAGCAGCTTGATTAACGGGTACGAGCAGTACTTC. Encoded protein: CASSLINGYEQYF. The rearrangement uses TRBV5-1 and TRBJ2-7, with D unclear. CDR1 is SGHRS, CDR2 YFSETQ, per germline. This CDR3 spans 13 amino acids. V was clipped by 1 base and J by 4 bases, with 9 bases between them.